The 30 T cell receptor beta chains given below trace back to one sample, sequenced in a study of human T cells and chemical hapten exposure. As to time point: patch test 2, 6 weeks after DPC sensitization. As for treatment: therapeutic diphenylcyclopropenone sensitization with weekly scalp DPC. Using its own MiXCR run on the RACE reads, TCRdb lists one record per CDR3 protein. The table includes approximately 87,000 distinct CDR3 sequences, 11% detected once. The sample consisted of whole blood, taken in connection with sensitization to the hapten diphenylcyclopropenone (DPC). These receptor sequences come from a woman aged 40-49 years with alopecia areata. Some clones in this sample may be carry-over from other donors' samples.

The genes are TRBV5-5 and TRBJ2-3; D unclear. The V end was cut by 0 bases, the J end by 6 bases, with 8 bases between. This CDR3 region has 13 residues. Germline CDR1 and CDR2: SGHKS and YYEKEE (reference sequence). The CDR3 loop is CASSLGRTDTQYF. CDR3 sequence (DNA): TGTGCCAGCAGCTTGGGCAGGACCGATACGCAGTATTTT. The whole variable domain, filled in from reference TRBV5-5 and TRBJ2-3, reads DAGVTQSPTHLIKTRGQQVTLRCSPISGHKSVSWYQQVLGQGPQFIFQYYEKEERGRGNFPDRFSARQFPNYSSELNVNALLLGDSALYLCASSLGRTDTQYFGPGTRLTVL.

This clonotype was detected many times. The chain uses TRBV12-3 or TRBV12-4 and TRBJ1-2; no firm D call. V was trimmed by 2 bases and J by 5 bases, leaving 15 bases between them. The CDR3 consists of 15 residues. CDR3 sequence: CASSLWRARHYGYTF. In DNA form, the CDR3 reads TGTGCCAGCAGTTTATGGCGGGCTCGACATTATGGCTACACCTTC.

The rearrangement uses TRBV20-1 and TRBJ1-5, with a possible D match to TRBD1 (6 bases). The CDR3 has 17 residues. The ends were cut back, 4 bases at V and 5 bases at J, with 24 bases in the middle. In germline, CDR1 is DFQATT, CDR2 SNEGSKA (reference sequence). CDR3 loop: CSATPPLADRTDQPQHF. The CDR3 DNA follows: TGCAGTGCTACCCCGCCTTTGGCCGACAGGACTGATCAGCCCCAGCATTTT.

This clonotype has a handful of counts. The chain has TRBV18 and TRBJ1-2; 9 bases map to TRBD1. V gave up 3 bases and J gave up 0 bases; unmatched junction bases: 11. The germline CDR1 and CDR2 sequences are KGHSH and LQKENI. The CDR3 has 18 residues. The CDR3 protein is CASSPLTGGSVANYGYTF. CDR3 nucleotides: TGTGCCAGCTCACCGCTGACAGGGGGGTCGGTAGCTAACTATGGCTACACCTTC.

This clonotype has more than one count but fewer than ten. The CDR3, as DNA: TGTGCCAGCTCTTCGGGACTGGGATACAATGAGCAGTTCTTC. Amino acid sequence: CASSSGLGYNEQFF. V usage is TRBV2 and J usage is TRBJ2-1, with D perhaps TRBD2 (6 bases). CDR1 is SNHLY, CDR2 FYNNEI, per germline. The CDR3 is made up of 14 amino acids. V lost 8 bases, J lost 4 bases, and 15 bases lay in between.

At least ten counts were recorded for this clonotype. The V and J genes are TRBV28 and TRBJ2-3; 11 bases match TRBD2. Trimming at V came to 7 bases and at J to 2 bases, leaving 11 bases not matched to a gene. This CDR3 spans 17 amino acids. The germline gives CDR1 MDHEN, CDR2 SYDVKM. CDR3 in DNA: TGTGCCAGCACTCTTAGGGCTAGCGGGAGGAACACAGATACGCAGTATTTT. Protein product: CASTLRASGRNTDTQYF.

This clonotype appeared many times. J is TRBJ1-3 and V is TRBV4-3; tentatively, D is TRBD1 (6 bases). This CDR3 contains 16 residues. Looked up from germline, CDR1 is LGHNA and CDR2 is YSLEER. Trimming removed 2 bases from V and 4 bases from J, with 15 bases in between. For the CDR3, the DNA is TGCGCCAGCAGCCAAACTCCAAGGGGGGACGGAAACACCATATATTTT. Protein sequence: CASSQTPRGDGNTIYF.

The rearrangement joins TRBV2 to TRBJ2-5; no clear D gene. Germline V gene lookup returns CDR1 SNHLY and CDR2 FYNNEI. V was pared by 0 bases and J by 4 bases, with 9 bases between. CDR3 length equals 14 residues. The CDR3 region has the DNA TGTGCCAGCAGTGAAGCGCTTTTGGGAGAGACCCAGTACTTC. Its translation is CASSEALLGETQYF.

This chain links TRBV14 with TRBJ2-1, with a tentative D call TRBD1 (6 bases). The CDR3 spans 14 residues. Germline lookup yields CDR1 SGHDN and CDR2 FVKESK. The V gene lost 2 bases and the J gene lost 8 bases, with 13 bases spanning the gap. Here the CDR3 reads CASSQYRAPDEQFF. CDR3 nucleotide sequence: TGTGCCAGCAGCCAATACAGGGCCCCGGATGAGCAGTTCTTC. The full variable domain, its missing parts supplied by reference TRBV14 and TRBJ2-1, is EAGVTQFPSHSVIEKGQTVTLRCDPISGHDNLYWYRRVMGKEIKFLLHFVKESKQDESGMPNNRFLAERTGGTYSTLKVQPAELEDSGVYFCASSQYRAPDEQFFGPGTRLTVL.

Concerning this clonotype itself: Since a much larger clone is just one base distant, this may be a read error. The chain carries TRBV16 and TRBJ2-3; D may be TRBD2 (6 bases). This CDR3 spans 15 amino acids. Germline V lookup: CDR1 KGHSY, CDR2 FQNENV. V lost 7 bases, J lost 4 bases, and 18 bases lay in between. CDR3 residues: CASTSTTTSSDTQYF. The DNA for the CDR3 is TGTGCCAGCACCTCGACCACAACTAGCTCAGATACGCAGTATTTT.

The table lists this clonotype with many counts. The J gene is TRBJ2-2, the V gene TRBV7-6, with a tentative D call TRBD2 (5 bases). This CDR3 has 16 residues. V lost 1 base to trimming and J lost 2 bases, with 11 bases between them. Per germline, CDR1 SGHVS and CDR2 FNYEAQ. The CDR3 nucleotides are TGTGCCAGCAGCTTAGGGTCACGGGGTAACACCGGGGAGCTGTTTTTT. Translating gives CASSLGSRGNTGELFF. The full variable domain, rest sourced from reference TRBV7-6 and TRBJ2-2, is GAGVSQSPRYKVTKRGQDVALRCDPISGHVSLYWYRQALGQGPEFLTYFNYEAQQDKSGLPNDRFSAERPEGSISTLTIQRTEQRDSAMYRCASSLGSRGNTGELFFGEGSRLTVL.

The sample holds a few counts of this clonotype. The J gene is TRBJ1-4, the V gene TRBV19, with D possibly matching TRBD1 (5 bases). The CDR3 runs 17 residues. From germline, CDR1 is LNHDA and CDR2 SQIVND (reference sequence). Trimming removed 9 bases from V and 0 bases from J, with 20 bases in between. The CDR3 region is CASRDPGSSTTNEKLFF. The CDR3 DNA follows: TGTGCCAGCCGGGACCCAGGTTCTTCTACAACTAATGAAAAACTGTTTTTT.

In this sample, this clonotype turned up many times. This rearrangement joins TRBV15 to TRBJ1-1; 8 positions agree with TRBD1. Unmatched junction bases numbered 7, after V lost 6 bases and J lost 4 bases. In germline, CDR1 is LNHNV, CDR2 YYDKDF (reference sequence). CDR3 length: 14 residues. In DNA, the CDR3 is TGTGCCACCAGTGCCCAGGGGGCGCCCACTGAAGCTTTCTTT. Translating gives CATSAQGAPTEAFF.

This clonotype showed up many times. The V and J genes are TRBV11-2 and TRBJ2-3; D is possibly TRBD2 (6 bases). V was clipped by 4 bases and J by 0 bases, with 17 bases between them. The V gene's germline CDR1 is SGHAT and CDR2 FQNNGV. The CDR3 has 17 amino acids. CDR3 sequence: CASSSGGGNPSTDTQYF. CDR3 DNA sequence: TGTGCCAGCAGCTCAGGAGGCGGGAACCCTAGCACAGATACGCAGTATTTT.

This clonotype showed up just a few times. The V call is TRBV9, the J call TRBJ2-3, with D perhaps matching TRBD1 (5 bases). The germline V and J ends were trimmed by 6 bases and 1 base, with 12 bases remaining between them. Germline CDR1 and CDR2: SGDLS and YYNGEE. The CDR3 runs to 14 residues. The CDR3 region is CASKQGSGTDTQYF. For the CDR3, the DNA is TGTGCCAGCAAGCAGGGCTCTGGCACAGATACGCAGTATTTT.

This clonotype was recorded a few times. This chain connects TRBV29-1 to TRBJ2-3; D is perhaps TRBD1 or TRBD2 (5 bases each). Trimming took 6 bases from V and 4 from J, leaving 14 bases between them. This CDR3 is built from 13 residues. CDR1 and CDR2 (germline): SQVTM, ANQGSEA. CDR3 DNA sequence: TGCAGCGTGGGGGTTCGGCTGGCAGATACGCAGTATTTT. This encodes CSVGVRLADTQYF.

This clonotype was seen ten or more times. The rearrangement joins TRBV29-1 to TRBJ2-3, with no clear D. CDR1 is SQVTM, CDR2 ANQGSEA, per germline. V lost 4 bases and J 0 bases, leaving 8 bases between the germline ends. CDR3 length equals 13 residues. Here the CDR3 DNA reads TGCAGCGTTGGTAAACAGAGCACAGATACGCAGTATTTT. Amino acid sequence: CSVGKQSTDTQYF.

The chain links TRBV30 to TRBJ1-1; no reliable D call. The CDR3 is made up of 13 amino acids. Germline CDR1 GTSNPN, CDR2 SVGIG (reference sequence). Trimming stripped 2 bases from V and 0 bases from J, with 7 bases between. CDR3 coding DNA: TGTGCCTGGAGTCCTACCATGAACACTGAAGCTTTCTTT. This encodes CAWSPTMNTEAFF.

The chain combines TRBV9 with TRBJ1-5; D might be TRBD1 (5 bases). Trimming removed 0 bases at V and 4 bases at J, with 11 bases between. The CDR3 consists of 15 residues. CDR1 and CDR2 from the germline V gene are SGDLS and YYNGEE. The CDR3 region has the DNA TGTGCCAGCAGCGTAGATGGGGGTGAGAATCAGCCCCAGCATTTT. It encodes CASSVDGGENQPQHF.

This clonotype was picked up many times. This rearrangement joins TRBV6-2 or TRBV6-3 to TRBJ1-5; D is possibly TRBD1 (6 bases). Trimming pared 7 bases from V and 1 base from J, leaving 14 bases between. This CDR3 is built from 15 residues. Germline CDR1 MNHEY, CDR2 SVGEGT. CDR3 sequence reads: CASIKKQGSNQPQHF. The CDR3 DNA sequence: TGTGCCAGCATCAAAAAACAGGGAAGCAATCAGCCCCAGCATTTT.

This clonotype was seen a few times. J is TRBJ2-3 and V is TRBV20-1, with no clear D. The CDR3 has 12 amino acids. CDR1 is DFQATT and CDR2 is SNEGSKA in the germline V gene (reference sequence). Trimming took 6 bases from V and 5 from J, leaving 12 bases between them. The DNA of the CDR3 is TGCAGTGCCGCCCCGGGCCGAGATACGCAGTATTTT. It is translated as CSAAPGRDTQYF.

The chain recombines TRBV11-2 with TRBJ2-7, with D possibly called TRBD1 or TRBD2 (5 bases each). Germline V lookup: CDR1 SGHAT, CDR2 FQNNGV. The CDR3 length is 15 residues. V was clipped by 3 bases and J by 2 bases, with 14 bases between them. In DNA form, the CDR3 reads TGTGCCAGCAGCTTCCGGACGGGACGGGCCTACGAGCAGTACTTC. Amino acids: CASSFRTGRAYEQYF.

At least ten counts were recorded for this clonotype. A read error may produce the germline difference seen at one junction end. The chain joins TRBV28 to TRBJ2-1, with unresolved D. The CDR3 loop spans 12 amino acids. Germline CDR1 reads MDHEN; CDR2 reads SYDVKM. DNA of the CDR3: TGTGCCAGCAGCTTATCCTACAATGAGCAGTTCTTC. It specifies CASSLSYNEQFF.

The chain joins TRBV12-3 or TRBV12-4 to TRBJ2-3; the match to TRBD2 covers 9 bases. The CDR3 has 15 residues. V lost 7 bases, J lost 6 bases, and 11 bases stayed unmatched. The CDR3 here is CASTLLREGGDTQYF. CDR3 coding DNA: TGTGCCAGCACCCTCTTGCGGGAGGGCGGGGATACGCAGTATTTT.

The chain recombines TRBV28 with TRBJ1-1; no reliable D call. The CDR3 runs 11 residues. Trimming shortened V by 6 bases and J by 7 bases, and 9 bases separated the two germline ends. CDR1 is MDHEN, CDR2 SYDVKM, per germline. CDR3 sequence: CASSLQSEAFF. Written as DNA, the CDR3 is TGTGCCAGCAGCCTGCAGAGTGAAGCTTTCTTT.

This clonotype was recorded a few times. The gene calls are TRBV25-1 and TRBJ2-6, with 8 bases identical to TRBD1. The CDR3 is 19 amino acids. Trimming cost V 4 bases and J 0 bases; bases outside gene matches: 11. CDR1 is MGHDK and CDR2 is SYGVNS in the germline V gene. The CDR3, as DNA: TGTGCCAGCAGTGGCCCTAGGGACAGGACAATCTCTGGGGCCAACGTCCTGACTTTC. Translation gives CASSGPRDRTISGANVLTF.

The chain combines TRBV11-3 with TRBJ2-1; no firm D call. The V end lost 5 bases, the J end lost 4 bases, and 12 bases lay between the germline ends. Germline assignment: CDR1 SGHNT and CDR2 YENEEA. The CDR3 sequence is 14 residues long. As DNA, the CDR3 is TGTGCCAGCAGCCCGGCGAGCAGTTACAATGAGCAGTTCTTC. It codes for CASSPASSYNEQFF.

This clonotype was recorded many times. The V call is TRBV3-1, the J call TRBJ2-1; the match to TRBD2 covers 9 bases. The CDR3 sequence is 21 residues long. With V trimmed by 3 bases and J by 0 bases, 18 bases remained unmatched. CDR1 LGHDT and CDR2 YNNKEL come from the germline V gene (reference sequence). The CDR3 nucleotides are TGTGCCAGCAGCCACGCAATTCGTCCTAGCGGGGCAATTAGCTCCTACAATGAGCAGTTCTTC. The encoded protein is CASSHAIRPSGAISSYNEQFF.

The chain is built from TRBV9 and TRBJ2-3; D call uncertain. Germline V lookup: CDR1 SGDLS, CDR2 YYNGEE. With 0 bases removed from V and 4 bases from J, the gap between germline ends came to 9 bases. The CDR3 runs 14 residues. CDR3 in amino acids: CASSVVGLADTQYF. The CDR3 DNA follows: TGTGCCAGCAGCGTAGTCGGGCTAGCAGATACGCAGTATTTT.

The V call is TRBV7-9, the J call TRBJ2-5, with TRBD2 matching over 7 bases. The germline V gene encodes CDR1 SEHNR and CDR2 FQNEAQ (reference sequence). There are 15 residues in the CDR3. The V segment lost 2 bases and the J segment 4 bases; nucleotides outside the gene matches: 7. The CDR3 spells CASSLKSGRGETQYF. The DNA for the CDR3 is TGTGCCAGCAGCTTAAAATCAGGGAGGGGAGAGACCCAGTACTTC.